This is a list of T cell receptor beta chains from one sample in a study of T-cell reconstitution after alpha-beta-depleted transplantation in children. Each CDR3 protein is one row after TCRdb ran MiXCR on the PCR reads. The table has some 300,000 distinct CDR3 sequences, around 7.1% seen once. Sequenced here: peripheral blood, sampled 360 days after TCRalphabeta/CD19-depleted stem cell transplant. Receptors were obtained from a female patient between 2 and 10 years old who had a stem cell transplant for Fanconi anemia, so the T cells may come from the graft donor. The CDR3 runs from the conserved cysteine through the conserved F or W. Each record gives: J gene, CDR3 length, V gene, D gene, clone size, CDR3 protein, CDR3 DNA. D genes are given only for firm matches. Some rows have no size entry. The others give once, few or many, or a class for an expanded clone.

TRBJ1-6	16	TRBV28	-	many	CASSSPSRAKNSPLHF	TGTGCCAGCAGTTCCCCCTCGAGGGCCAAAAATTCACCCCTCCACTTT
TRBJ1-2	13	TRBV6-5	-	many	CASKAGIYYGYTF	TGTGCCAGCAAAGCCGGGATATATTATGGCTACACCTTC
TRBJ2-1	16	TRBV4-2	-	few	CASSPTWGRENNEQFF	TGTGCCAGCAGCCCTACCTGGGGGCGGGAGAACAATGAGCAGTTCTTC
TRBJ1-2	14	TRBV6-1	-	many	CASSDGQGGYGYTF	TGTGCCAGCAGTGATGGGCAAGGAGGCTATGGCTACACCTTC
TRBJ2-1	16	TRBV7-2	TRBD1	-	CASSLYGQGAYNEQFF	TGTGCCAGCAGCTTATATGGACAGGGGGCTTACAATGAGCAGTTCTTC
TRBJ1-2	13	TRBV20-1	-	many	CSAMMGPPYGYTF	TGCAGTGCTATGATGGGACCGCCCTATGGCTACACCTTC
TRBJ1-1	11	TRBV5-1	TRBD1	many	CASFRDSEAFF	TGCGCCAGCTTCCGGGACAGCGAAGCTTTCTTT
TRBJ2-7	13	TRBV24-1	-	many	CATSEGHTYEQYF	TGTGCCACCAGTGAGGGACACACCTACGAGCAGTACTTC
TRBJ2-1	15	TRBV12-3/TRBV12-4	TRBD1	many	CASSFRGQGLNEQFF	TGTGCCAGCAGTTTCCGGGGACAGGGCTTGAATGAGCAGTTCTTC
TRBJ2-2	16	TRBV24-1	-	few	CATSDLRKGDTGELFF	TGTGCCACCAGTGATTTGAGGAAGGGTGACACCGGGGAGCTGTTTTTT
TRBJ1-1	13	TRBV5-1	-	many	CASSSRVNTEAFF	TGCGCCAGCAGCTCACGGGTGAACACTGAAGCTTTCTTT
TRBJ2-3	16	TRBV11-2	TRBD1	few	CASSLAGQGNTDTQYF	TGTGCCAGCAGCTTAGCGGGACAGGGGAACACAGATACGCAGTATTTT
TRBJ2-3	15	TRBV6-2/TRBV6-3	-	many	CASSYSTPPADTQYF	TGTGCCAGCAGTTACTCCACACCCCCGGCAGATACGCAGTATTTT
TRBJ2-4	15	TRBV15	-	many	CATSRVAGDKNIQYF	TGTGCCACCAGCAGAGTTGCAGGGGACAAAAACATTCAGTACTTC
TRBJ2-3	17	TRBV12-3/TRBV12-4	-	few	CASSPLPLGRFTDTQYF	TGTGCCAGCAGCCCTCTACCGCTGGGCCGATTCACAGATACGCAGTATTTT
TRBJ2-7	14	TRBV30	TRBD1	-	CAWINTGVSYEQYF	TGTGCCTGGATTAACACAGGGGTTTCCTACGAGCAGTACTTC
TRBJ1-2	13	TRBV20-1	TRBD1	-	CSAIRDRYYGYTF	TGCAGTGCTATAAGGGACAGATACTATGGCTACACCTTC
TRBJ2-5	14	TRBV20-1	-	many	CSARVWRDQETQYF	TGCAGTGCTAGAGTCTGGCGGGACCAAGAGACCCAGTACTTC
TRBJ2-2	19	TRBV25-1	TRBD2	many	CASSELAGGPTLNTGELFF	TGTGCCAGCAGCGAACTAGCGGGAGGGCCGACATTGAACACCGGGGAGCTGTTTTTT
TRBJ1-1	16	TRBV6-2/TRBV6-3	-	many	CASSYSVPEYDAEAFF	TGTGCCAGCAGTTACTCGGTTCCAGAGTATGACGCTGAAGCTTTCTTT
TRBJ2-3	17	TRBV11-2	-	few	CASSIEVEVTGTDTQYF	TGTGCCAGCAGCATCGAAGTTGAGGTGACGGGCACAGATACGCAGTATTTT
TRBJ2-6	16	TRBV6-2/TRBV6-3	-	few	CASRRRGVSGANVLTF	TGTGCCAGCAGGAGACGTGGGGTCTCTGGGGCCAACGTCCTGACTTTC
TRBJ1-5	17	TRBV28	TRBD1	many	CASSLLGQGGSNQPQHF	TGTGCCAGCAGTTTATTGGGACAGGGAGGGTCAAATCAGCCCCAGCATTTT
TRBJ2-4	13	TRBV12-3/TRBV12-4	-	many	CASSLSGGNIQYF	TGTGCCAGCAGTTTATCAGGAGGGAACATTCAGTACTTC
TRBJ1-2	17	TRBV6-5	-	-	CASSSPGDSRPHNGYTF	TGTGCCAGCAGTTCTCCAGGTGACAGTCGACCGCATAATGGCTACACCTTC
TRBJ1-1	12	TRBV12-3/TRBV12-4	TRBD1	many	CASGQGDTEAFF	TGTGCCAGTGGACAGGGAGACACTGAAGCTTTCTTT
TRBJ2-7	13	TRBV27	-	many	CASRRTVTYEQYF	TGTGCCAGCCGAAGGACAGTTACCTACGAGCAGTACTTC
TRBJ2-3	14	TRBV28	TRBD2	-	CASSSSGGGSTQYF	TGTGCCAGCAGTTCTAGCGGGGGGGGCTCTACGCAGTATTTT
TRBJ2-2	18	TRBV28	TRBD2	once	CARCLVIGGTRGTGELFF	TGTGCCCGCTGTTTAGTTATCGGGGGGACTCGAGGCACCGGGGAGCTGTTTTTT
TRBJ2-1	15	TRBV24-1	TRBD1	many	CATSDLGPTGHEQFF	TGTGCCACCAGTGATTTGGGGCCGACAGGGCATGAGCAGTTCTTC